A few counts support the clone carrying this T cell receptor (beta chain). Trimming pared 1 base from V and 12 bases from J, leaving 18 bases between. The CDR3 is made up of 15 amino acids. This sample was taken from a study of T-cell reconstitution after alpha-beta-depleted transplantation in children. Unique molecular identifiers were used to barcode this TCRbeta library. MiXCR was run by TCRdb on the PCR reads, yielding one entry per CDR3 protein. The sample includes some 220,000 distinct CDR3 sequences, approximately 9% of them seen just once. The sequence came from a human donor who donated a stem cell graft to a child with acute lymphoblastic leukemia. This sample comprised PBMCs from the stem cell graft donor, obtained from the stem cell graft. The genes are TRBV12-3 or TRBV12-4 and TRBJ1-4, with TRBD1 as a possible D gene (5 bases). This chain's CDR3 is CASSLVGSWGGELFF. Here the CDR3 DNA reads TGTGCCAGCAGTTTAGTGGGTAGTTGGGGGGGTGAACTGTTTTTT.